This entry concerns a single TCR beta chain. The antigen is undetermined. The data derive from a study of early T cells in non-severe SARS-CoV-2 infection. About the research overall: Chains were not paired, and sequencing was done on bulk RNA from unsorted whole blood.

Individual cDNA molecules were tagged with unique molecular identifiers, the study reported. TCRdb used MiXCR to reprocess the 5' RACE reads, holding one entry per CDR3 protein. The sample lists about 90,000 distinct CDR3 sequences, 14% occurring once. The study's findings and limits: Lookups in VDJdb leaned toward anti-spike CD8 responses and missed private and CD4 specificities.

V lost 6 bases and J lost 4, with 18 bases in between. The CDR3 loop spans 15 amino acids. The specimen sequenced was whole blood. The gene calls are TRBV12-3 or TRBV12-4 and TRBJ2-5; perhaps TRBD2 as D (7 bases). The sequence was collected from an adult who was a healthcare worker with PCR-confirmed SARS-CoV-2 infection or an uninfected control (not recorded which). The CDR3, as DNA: TGTGCCAGCAGCCTCGCCGGGGGGCGAGGAGAGACCCAGTACTTC. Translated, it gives CASSLAGGRGETQYF.